The T cell receptor (beta chain) under discussion was sequenced for a study of CD8+CD57+ T cells in acquired aplastic anemia (dated by TCRdb to 2017 to 2018). For context, the study as a whole: Extracted DNA from sorted CD4+ and CD8+ cells averaged approximately 3 ug, ranging from about 0.17 to 27.4 ug. For healthy donor samples, the average read count was about 10.8 million for CD4+ cells and 11.0 million for CD8+ cells. The study at large found these results: Fewer than 35 CD8+ CDR3 sequences were found to be shared between patients and controls, but these sequences appeared to be highly expressed in patients and within the immunodominant clones of the patients. No significant difference in CD8+ Simpson's diversity was found between patients and healthy controls (P=0.060).

Details on this clonotype: It has no known antigen specificity. The record has no base qualities; no much larger clone is one base away.

In this study, sorted CD4+ and CD8+ T cells from the blood of healthy subjects and of severe aplastic anemia patients had their TCR repertoires deep-sequenced. Ficoll-Paque density gradient centrifugation was used to isolate peripheral blood mononuclear cells. Before DNA extraction, CD4+ and CD8+ T cells were sorted by FACS or by magnetic beads. The germline V gene specifies MGHRA as CDR1 and YSYEKL as CDR2. Inclusive of the bounding cysteine and phenylalanine, the CDR3 is 13 residues long. The sequence is cut down to CDR3 DNA, 39 bases in frame from base 1. Trimming removed 4 bases from V and 1 base from J, leaving 7 bases between the germline ends. Genomic DNA served as template for TCR beta VDJ combination and CDR3 sequence profiling. TCR repertoire sequencing was run on an Illumina HiSeq 2000. From the authors' description of their analysis: Repertoires were assessed using TRBV/TRBJ rearrangement plots, CDR3 size and DJ length profiles, and Simpson's diversity index. The most abundant DNA sequence in the deep sequencing data was taken as the immunodominant clone. CDR3 amino acid sequences were screened for sharing across subjects and were compared with published repertoires and the VDJdb database. Starting from the raw public reads, TCRdb applied fastp trimming at Q25, assembled clones with MiXCR and retained in-frame beta chains. Every entry covers one CDR3 protein and lists the most common genes and DNA from its rows. TCRdb's processing, not the study's, gives the V and J calls here. The sample table contains tens of thousands of distinct CDR3 sequences; only one count was recorded for about 78% of them. The ten most abundant clones make up 30% to 40% of the sample.

This receptor chain uses TRBV4-1 and TRBJ1-1, with the D segment identity uncertain. The clonotype originates from a human donor in good health, serving as a control. Input material: sorted CD4+, CD8+, or CD8+CD57+ T cells (not recorded which) from PBMCs. The nucleotides are TGCGCCAGCAGCCTAGTATGGAACACTGAAGCTTTCTTT. Translation gives CASSLVWNTEAFF.